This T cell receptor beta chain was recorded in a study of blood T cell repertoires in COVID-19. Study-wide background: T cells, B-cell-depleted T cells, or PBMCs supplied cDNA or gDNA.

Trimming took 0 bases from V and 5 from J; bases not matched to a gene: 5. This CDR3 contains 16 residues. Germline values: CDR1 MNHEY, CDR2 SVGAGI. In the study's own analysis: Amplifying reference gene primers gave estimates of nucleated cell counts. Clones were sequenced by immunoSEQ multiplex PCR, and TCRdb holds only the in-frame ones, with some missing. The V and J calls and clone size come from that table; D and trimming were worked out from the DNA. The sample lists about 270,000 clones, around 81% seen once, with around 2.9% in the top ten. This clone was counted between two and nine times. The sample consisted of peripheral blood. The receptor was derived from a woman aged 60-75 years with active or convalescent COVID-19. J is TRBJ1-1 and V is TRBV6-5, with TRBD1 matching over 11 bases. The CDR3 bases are TGTGCCAGCAGTTACTCGCGGACAGGGGGCAGGACTGAAGCTTTCTTT. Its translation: CASSYSRTGGRTEAFF.